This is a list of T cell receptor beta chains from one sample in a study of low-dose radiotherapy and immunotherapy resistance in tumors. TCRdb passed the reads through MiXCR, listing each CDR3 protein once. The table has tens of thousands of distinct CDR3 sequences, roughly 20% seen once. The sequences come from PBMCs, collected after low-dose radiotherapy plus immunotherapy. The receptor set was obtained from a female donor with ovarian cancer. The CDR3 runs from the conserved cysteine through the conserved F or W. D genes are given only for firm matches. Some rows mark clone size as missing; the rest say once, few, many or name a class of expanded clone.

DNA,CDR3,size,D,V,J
TGTGCCAGCAGCAACAAATTTCCATACAGGGGCACTGAAGCTTTCTTT,CASSNKFPYRGTEAFF,many,TRBD1,TRBV28,TRBJ1-1
TGTGCCAGCAGTGCCCTTCGGGGGGGACACGTTAACACTGAAGCTTTCTTT,CASSALRGGHVNTEAFF,.,.,TRBV6-2/TRBV6-3,TRBJ1-1
TGCGCCAGTAGCCCCGGACAGAACAATCAGCCCCAGCATTTT,CASSPGQNNQPQHF,few,.,TRBV5-1,TRBJ1-5
TGTGCCAGCAGCTTAGATCGATTGGAGACCCAGTACTTC,CASSLDRLETQYF,.,.,TRBV11-3,TRBJ2-5
TGTGCCAGCAGCGCCTCAGGGACCCAAGCTTTCTTT,CASSASGTQAFF,many,.,TRBV11-3,TRBJ1-1
TGTGCCAGCAGCTTAGGTTTGACTGGGACCCAGTACTTC,CASSLGLTGTQYF,many,.,TRBV5-6,TRBJ2-5
TGCGCCAGCAGCCAAGATCCCGGGGACGGGGGGAGAAACATTCAGTACTTC,CASSQDPGDGGRNIQYF,many,TRBD2,TRBV4-1,TRBJ2-4
TGTGCCAGCAGCTCCCGGACAGGGGGAGTCAACTATGGCTACACCTTC,CASSSRTGGVNYGYTF,many,TRBD1,TRBV7-2,TRBJ1-2
TGTGCCAGCAGCCGGGGCGACTCCCAGTACTTC,CASSRGDSQYF,many,.,TRBV3-1,TRBJ2-5
TGTGCCAGCAGTTCTCATCAGGGAGAAGAGACCCAGTACTTC,CASSSHQGEETQYF,many,.,TRBV28,TRBJ2-5
TGTGCCAGCAGGAGGACAGGTAATCAGCCCCAGCATTTT,CASRRTGNQPQHF,many,TRBD1,TRBV6-2/TRBV6-3,TRBJ1-5
TGTGCCAGCAGTCTCGTTGGGACCGACTACGAGCAGTACTTC,CASSLVGTDYEQYF,.,.,TRBV27,TRBJ2-7
TGTGCCAGCTCACCACTAGGTAACTACGAGCAGTACTTC,CASSPLGNYEQYF,many,.,TRBV18,TRBJ2-7
TGTGCCAGCAGCGTGGGAAGGGGTGACTATGGCTACACCTTC,CASSVGRGDYGYTF,many,.,TRBV7-9,TRBJ1-2
TGTGCCAGCAGGTCCGCCGGGTGGAACACTGAAGCTTTCTTT,CASRSAGWNTEAFF,.,.,TRBV6-2/TRBV6-3,TRBJ1-1
TGCGCCAGCAGTGAGATACTGGGGACCGACTCACGGGATGAGCAGTTCTTC,CASSEILGTDSRDEQFF,many,.,TRBV10-2,TRBJ2-1
TGTGCCAGCCGGGGTGCGGGAGGCCCTTCGCCCTACAATGAGCAGTTCTTC,CASRGAGGPSPYNEQFF,.,TRBD2,TRBV28,TRBJ2-1
TGTGCCAGCAGCTTGGTGGGGGACTCTACCTACGAGCAGTACTTC,CASSLVGDSTYEQYF,many,.,TRBV5-5,TRBJ2-7
TGTGCCAGCAGCATAGGACTTGGCATGGGGGTGGATGAGCAGTTCTTC,CASSIGLGMGVDEQFF,once,.,TRBV9,TRBJ2-1
TGCGCCAGCAGCCTCGGACTAGCGGGGGGCTACAATGAGCAGTTCTTC,CASSLGLAGGYNEQFF,many,TRBD2,TRBV4-1,TRBJ2-1
TGTGCCAGCAGCGTAGAGGGGAACACCGGGGAGCTGTTTTTT,CASSVEGNTGELFF,many,.,TRBV9,TRBJ2-2
TGTGCCAGTAGTATAGAAAGCGGGAGGGCCTACACCGGGGAGCTGTTTTTT,CASSIESGRAYTGELFF,many,TRBD2,TRBV19,TRBJ2-2